The 7 T cell receptor beta chains presented below share a single source sample, sequenced in a study of low-dose radiotherapy and immunotherapy resistance in tumors. First-strand cDNA used TRAV- and TRBV-specific primers, covering alpha and beta chains. The TCRs were subjected to amplification over roughly 20 PCR cycles employing a constant-region primer in conjunction with a V-primer adapter. TCRdb re-called the reads through MiXCR, storing one row per CDR3 protein. The table lists approximately 46,000 distinct CDR3 sequences, 20% to 30% of them singletons. Time point reported: after trial treatment. The treatment is: LDRT plus nivolumab, ipilimumab, low-dose cyclophosphamide and aspirin (RACIN trial). The sequences come from PBMCs, collected after low-dose radiotherapy plus immunotherapy. These receptors originate from a male donor with prostate cancer.

This clonotype was counted only a few times. The CDR3, as DNA: TGCGCCAGCAGGATCTCAGGCGATTCCTACGAGCAGTACTTC. Its translation: CASRISGDSYEQYF. The V call is TRBV5-1, the J call TRBJ2-7; D uncertain. The CDR3 sequence is 14 residues long. The germline gives CDR1 SGHRS, CDR2 YFSETQ. Trimming cost V 5 bases and J 1 base, with 13 bases left between them.

Many counts were recorded for this clonotype. The chain employs TRBV6-1 and TRBJ2-2; D gene uncertain. The CDR3 is 14 amino acids. Trimming stripped 6 bases from V and 0 bases from J, with 8 bases between. Germline lookup yields CDR1 MNHNS and CDR2 SASEGT. The CDR3 DNA reads TGTGCCAGCAGGGTGGACGCGAACACCGGGGAGCTGTTTTTT. It translates to CASRVDANTGELFF.

This clonotype was seen at least ten times. V gene TRBV19 combines with J gene TRBJ1-1; D gene ambiguous. Trimming removed 7 bases at V and 5 bases at J, with 17 bases between. The CDR3 has 14 amino acids. Germline-derived CDR1 and CDR2 are LNHDA and SQIVND (reference sequence). In nucleotides, the CDR3 is TGTGCCAGTACCTCTCTCACCCGAGGGACTGAAGCTTTCTTT. Protein sequence: CASTSLTRGTEAFF.

With respect to this clonotype: A read error likely explains this, since a far larger clone differs by one base. The gene calls are TRBV13 and TRBJ2-7; TRBD2 matches at 8 bases. The CDR3 runs to 16 residues. Germline assignment: CDR1 PRHDT and CDR2 FYEKMQ (reference sequence). V was pared by 3 bases and J by 7 bases, with 14 bases of the junction left unmatched. CDR3 DNA sequence: TGTGCCAGCAGCTTGGCCGGTAGCGGGGTTGGCAATGAGCAGTACTTC. Translating it yields CASSLAGSGVGNEQYF.

This clonotype has at least ten counts. The chain is built from TRBV20-1 and TRBJ2-7; 7 bases line up with TRBD1. CDR3 length: 11 amino acids. The germline gives CDR1 DFQATT, CDR2 SNEGSKA (reference sequence). Losses at the gene ends were 6 bases for V and 2 bases for J; bases not matched to a gene: 1. In DNA, the CDR3 is TGCAGTGCCGGACAGGCCTACGAGCAGTACTTC. This encodes CSAGQAYEQYF.

The CDR3 coding sequence is TGCAGTGCCCCGACCCAGCGGGCCTACAATGAGCAGTTCTTC. Its protein product is CSAPTQRAYNEQFF. The chain recombines TRBV20-1 with TRBJ2-1; TRBD2 is a possible D gene (6 bases). This CDR3 region has 14 residues. Germline V gene lookup returns CDR1 DFQATT and CDR2 SNEGSKA (reference sequence). The V end was cut by 6 bases, the J end by 2 bases, with 14 bases between.

The chain recombines TRBV14 with TRBJ1-3; perhaps TRBD1 as D (6 bases). Trimming shortened V by 0 bases and J by 4 bases, and 13 bases separated the two germline ends. The CDR3 has 16 amino acids. Germline V gives CDR1 SGHDN, CDR2 FVKESK. The chain's CDR3 is CASSQDIRGDGNTIYF. The CDR3 DNA reads TGTGCCAGCAGCCAAGATATCAGGGGCGACGGAAACACCATATATTTT.